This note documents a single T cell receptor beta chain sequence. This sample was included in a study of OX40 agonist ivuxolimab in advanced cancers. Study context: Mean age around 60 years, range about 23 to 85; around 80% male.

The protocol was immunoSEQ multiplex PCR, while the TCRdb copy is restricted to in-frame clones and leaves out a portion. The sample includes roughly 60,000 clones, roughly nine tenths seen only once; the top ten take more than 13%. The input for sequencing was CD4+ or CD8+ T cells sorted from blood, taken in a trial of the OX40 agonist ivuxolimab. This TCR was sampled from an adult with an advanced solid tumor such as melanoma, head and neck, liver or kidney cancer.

CDR3 DNA sequence: TGTGCCAGCGGCGGCGGGAATGCAGATACGCAGTATTTT. It codes for CASGGGNADTQYF. The chain links TRBV9 to TRBJ2-3, with D maybe TRBD2 (6 bases). Trimming removed 7 bases at V and 4 bases at J, with 13 bases between. The CDR3 contains 13 residues. Germline CDR1 and CDR2: SGDLS and YYNGEE.